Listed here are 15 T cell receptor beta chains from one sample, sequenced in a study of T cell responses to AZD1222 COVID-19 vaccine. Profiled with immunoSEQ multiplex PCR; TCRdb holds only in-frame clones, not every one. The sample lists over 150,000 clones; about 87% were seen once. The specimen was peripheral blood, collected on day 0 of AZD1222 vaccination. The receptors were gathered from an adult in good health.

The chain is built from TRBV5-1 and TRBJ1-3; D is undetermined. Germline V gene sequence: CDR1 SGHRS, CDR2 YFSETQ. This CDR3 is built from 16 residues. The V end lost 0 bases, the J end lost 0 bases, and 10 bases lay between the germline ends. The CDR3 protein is CASSLGNQDSGNTIYF. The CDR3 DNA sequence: TGCGCCAGCAGCTTGGGGAATCAAGACTCTGGAAACACCATATATTTT.

CDR3 amino acids: CASTPGHNMNTEAFF. The CDR3 DNA is TGCGCCAGCACTCCGGGACACAACATGAACACTGAAGCTTTCTTT. The chain carries TRBV10-1 and TRBJ1-1, with D tentatively TRBD1 (6 bases). Germline loops: CDR1 WNHNN, CDR2 SYGVQD (reference sequence). This CDR3 contains 15 residues. V was cut by 7 bases and J by 0 bases, with 15 bases left in between.

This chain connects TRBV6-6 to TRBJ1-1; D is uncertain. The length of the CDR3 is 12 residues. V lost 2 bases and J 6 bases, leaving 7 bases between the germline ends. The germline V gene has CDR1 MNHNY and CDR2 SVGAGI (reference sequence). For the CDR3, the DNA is TGTGCCAGCAGTTACCTTCGTTCTGAAGCTTTCTTT. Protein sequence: CASSYLRSEAFF.

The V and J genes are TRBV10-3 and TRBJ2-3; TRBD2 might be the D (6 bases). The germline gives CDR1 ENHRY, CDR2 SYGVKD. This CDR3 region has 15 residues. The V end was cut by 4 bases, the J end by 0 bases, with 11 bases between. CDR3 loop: CAISAGRSSTDTQYF. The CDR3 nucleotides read TGTGCCATCAGTGCCGGGAGATCAAGCACAGATACGCAGTATTTT.

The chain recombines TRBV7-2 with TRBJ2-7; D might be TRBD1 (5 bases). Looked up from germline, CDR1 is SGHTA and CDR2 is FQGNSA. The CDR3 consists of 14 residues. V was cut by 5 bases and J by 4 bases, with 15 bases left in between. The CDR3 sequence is CASSPLGQGYEQYF. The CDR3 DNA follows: TGTGCCAGCAGCCCCTTGGGGCAGGGTTACGAGCAGTACTTC.

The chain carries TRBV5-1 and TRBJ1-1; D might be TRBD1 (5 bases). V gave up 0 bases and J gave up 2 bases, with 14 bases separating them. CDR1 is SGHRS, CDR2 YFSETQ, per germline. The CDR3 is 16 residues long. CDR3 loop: CASSLGLTGTNTEAFF. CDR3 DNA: TGCGCCAGCAGCTTGGGCCTAACAGGAACCAACACTGAAGCTTTCTTT.

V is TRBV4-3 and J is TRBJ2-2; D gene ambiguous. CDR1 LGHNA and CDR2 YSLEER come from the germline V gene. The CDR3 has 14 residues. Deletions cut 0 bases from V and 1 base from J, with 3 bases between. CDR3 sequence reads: CASSQDRNTGELFF. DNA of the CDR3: TGCGCCAGCAGCCAAGATCGGAACACCGGGGAGCTGTTTTTT.

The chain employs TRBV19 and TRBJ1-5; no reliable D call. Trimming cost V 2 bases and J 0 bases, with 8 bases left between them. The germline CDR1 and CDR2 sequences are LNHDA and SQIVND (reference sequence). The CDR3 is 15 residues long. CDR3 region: CASSITVYSNQPQHF. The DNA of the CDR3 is TGTGCCAGTAGTATAACGGTTTATAGCAATCAGCCCCAGCATTTT.

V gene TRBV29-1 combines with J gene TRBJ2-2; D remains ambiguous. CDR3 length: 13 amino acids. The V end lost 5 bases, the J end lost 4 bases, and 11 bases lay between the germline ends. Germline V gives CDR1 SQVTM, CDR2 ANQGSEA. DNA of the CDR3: TGCAGCGTTCAACCCGATAGCACCGGGGAGCTGTTTTTT. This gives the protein CSVQPDSTGELFF.

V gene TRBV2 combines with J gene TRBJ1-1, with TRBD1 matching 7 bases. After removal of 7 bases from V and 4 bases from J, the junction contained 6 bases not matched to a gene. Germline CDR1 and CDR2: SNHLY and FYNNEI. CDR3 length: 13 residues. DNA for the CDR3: TGTGCCAGCATTGAGACAGGGATCACTGAAGCTTTCTTT. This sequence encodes CASIETGITEAFF.

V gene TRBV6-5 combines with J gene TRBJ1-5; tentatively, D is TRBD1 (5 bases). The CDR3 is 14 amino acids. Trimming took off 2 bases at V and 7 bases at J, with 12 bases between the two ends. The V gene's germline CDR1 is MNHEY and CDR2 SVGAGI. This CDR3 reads CASSYRDGTQPQHF. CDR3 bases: TGTGCCAGCAGTTACCGTGACGGGACGCAGCCCCAGCATTTT.

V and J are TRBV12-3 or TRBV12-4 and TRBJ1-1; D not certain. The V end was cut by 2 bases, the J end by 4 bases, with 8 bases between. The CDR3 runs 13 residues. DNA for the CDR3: TGTGCCAGCAGTTTACTCGAAGGCACTGAAGCTTTCTTT. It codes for CASSLLEGTEAFF.

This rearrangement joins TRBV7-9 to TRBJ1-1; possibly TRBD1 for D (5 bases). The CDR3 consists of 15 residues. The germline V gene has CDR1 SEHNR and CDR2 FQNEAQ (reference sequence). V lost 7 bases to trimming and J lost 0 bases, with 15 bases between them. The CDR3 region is CASNLPGLMNTEAFF. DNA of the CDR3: TGTGCCAGCAACCTCCCAGGGCTCATGAACACTGAAGCTTTCTTT. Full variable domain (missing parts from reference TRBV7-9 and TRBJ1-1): DTGVSQNPRHKITKRGQNVTFRCDPISEHNRLYWYRQTLGQGPEFLTYFQNEAQLEKSRLLSDRFSAERPKGSFSTLEIQRTEQGDSAMYLCASNLPGLMNTEAFFGQGTRLTVV.

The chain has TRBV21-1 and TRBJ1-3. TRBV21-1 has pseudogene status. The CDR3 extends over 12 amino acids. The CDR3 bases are TGTGCCAGCGTCTGCTCGGGGAACACCATATATTTT. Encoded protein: CASVCSGNTIYF.

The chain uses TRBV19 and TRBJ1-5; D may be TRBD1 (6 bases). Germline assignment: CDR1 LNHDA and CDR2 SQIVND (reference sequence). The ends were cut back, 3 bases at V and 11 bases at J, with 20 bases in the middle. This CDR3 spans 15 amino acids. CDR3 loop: CASSIQGGGGLAQHF. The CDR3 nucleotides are TGTGCCAGTAGTATCCAAGGGGGAGGGGGTTTGGCCCAGCATTTT.